This T cell receptor beta chain was profiled in a study of blood T cell repertoires in COVID-19. The germline V gene encodes CDR1 SGHDT and CDR2 YYEEEE. This CDR3 is built from 16 residues. V gave up 2 bases and J gave up 1 base, with 13 bases separating them. Repertoires were generated with immunoSEQ multiplex PCR, while TCRdb's copy carries only in-frame clones and drops some. The sample lists about 380,000 clones; more than 75% were seen once. Everyone who took part was about 18 to 90 years old, and they came from 24 US areas. V and J are TRBV5-6 and TRBJ1-3; D is perhaps TRBD1 (6 bases). The sample consisted of PBMCs or T cells enriched from blood (not recorded which). The clonotype originates from a woman between 18 and 29 years old who had recovered from COVID-19. CDR3: CASSFISGTSGNTIYF. The CDR3 DNA is TGTGCCAGCAGCTTCATATCGGGGACATCTGGAAACACCATATATTTT.